The rows below give T cell receptor beta chains drawn from one sample of a study of blood T cell repertoires in COVID-19. Only in-frame clones appear in the TCRdb table, and some are missing; sequencing was by immunoSEQ multiplex PCR. The data show more than 80,000 clones, with around 90% seen just once and roughly 18% held by the top ten. Source material: peripheral blood. The receptor set was obtained from a woman aged 55-70 years with COVID-19, enrolled during active disease. Both conserved end residues are part of each CDR3. A D gene is named only where the DNA matches it firmly. Clone size, where shown, is once, few, many, or a class for clones that have expanded.

TRBD1	TRBV5-4	.	TRBJ1-5	CASSRDRERQPQHF
TRBD1	TRBV6-1	.	TRBJ1-2	CASSGLMSGTGTPVGYTF
.	TRBV3-1/TRBV3-2	.	TRBJ1-5	CASSQTQGWQPQHF
.	TRBV18	.	TRBJ1-2	CASSPRVGYGYTF
.	TRBV3-1/TRBV3-2	.	TRBJ2-7	CASSPHRASYEQYF
.	TRBV7-8	once	TRBJ1-1	CASKTELHRTEAFF
.	TRBV3-1/TRBV3-2	.	TRBJ1-2	CASSPYTDYGYTF
.	TRBV2	.	TRBJ1-4	CASRTDSTNEKLFF
.	TRBV7-2	.	TRBJ1-3	CASSLDSWGNTIYF
.	TRBV28	.	TRBJ1-1	CASSLSGGTEAFF
TRBD1	TRBV6-2/TRBV6-3	.	TRBJ1-5	CASSYPGQGGSGAQHF
.	TRBV10-1	.	TRBJ2-7	CASSGQAYEQYF
TRBD1	TRBV5-6	.	TRBJ2-3	CASSRQGAYTDTQYF
.	TRBV5-6	.	TRBJ2-7	CASSLGQYEQYF
TRBD1	TRBV5-1	.	TRBJ1-4	CASSLGTGDEKLFF
.	TRBV11-2	few	TRBJ2-7	CASSSAYEQYF